A selection of T cell receptor beta chains follows, all from one sample in a study of shared clonotypes between healthy human individuals. Using immunoSEQ multiplex PCR, the repertoire was profiled, and TCRdb retains in-frame clones only, with some absent. The table records 2.3 million or so clones, 93% of them present only once. The specimen was naive CD4+ T cells from PBMCs. The receptors originated from a man aged 18 to 30 in good health. Some clones in this sample may be carry-over from other donors' samples. The CDR3 runs from the conserved cysteine through the conserved F or W.

length | J | V | CDR3
15 | TRBJ2-2 | TRBV2 | CASSERREYTGELFF
14 | TRBJ2-3 | TRBV9 | CASSVEVGGGTQYF
15 | TRBJ1-5 | TRBV5-1 | CASSLRGEENQPQHF
12 | TRBJ2-1 | TRBV28 | CASSLAGAEQFF
14 | TRBJ2-4 | TRBV6-1 | CASSEVLQEDIQYF
17 | TRBJ2-7 | TRBV4-1 | CASSQVRLDRSPYEQYF
15 | TRBJ2-3 | TRBV6-5 | CASSQKKASTDTQYF
13 | TRBJ2-3 | TRBV5-1 | CASSLETPDTQYF
13 | TRBJ2-5 | TRBV18 | CASSPGQLETQYF
13 | TRBJ2-1 | TRBV7-3 | CASSSQGSNEQFF
16 | TRBJ2-1 | TRBV5-4 | CASSRGTSVSYNEQFF
18 | TRBJ2-2 | TRBV5-1 | CASSFGLLQGANTGELFF
16 | TRBJ2-3 | TRBV11-1 | CASRGGGERRTDTQYF
14 | NA | TRBV30 | CAWTEPGRGNEQYF
16 | TRBJ2-1 | TRBV5-4 | CAISTKPGAPWKEQFF
12 | TRBJ2-3 | TRBV7-8 | CASSSSGDTQYF
14 | TRBJ1-1 | TRBV18 | CASSPRPRNTEAFF
16 | TRBJ2-5 | TRBV5-1 | CASSRGQGTIQETQYF
18 | TRBJ2-7 | TRBV27 | CASRSRSMGQLISYEQYF
16 | TRBJ2-7 | TRBV19 | CASSITGSSRSYEQYF
14 | TRBJ2-7 | TRBV10-3 | CAISGTAGSYEQYF
15 | TRBJ2-5 | TRBV7-3 | CASSLTGVGGETQYF
15 | TRBJ1-5 | TRBV19 | CASLPGQGVFTPQHF
12 | TRBJ1-2 | TRBV25-1 | CATKASAYGYTF
15 | TRBJ2-7 | TRBV28 | CASASPAGGRGEQYF
16 | TRBJ2-7 | TRBV7-8 | CASSFPGTDLPYEQYF
16 | TRBJ1-2 | TRBV5-6 | CASSPIGGDRVHGYTF
14 | TRBJ1-2 | TRBV15 | CATSRDRGSYGYTF
15 | TRBJ2-5 | TRBV11-1 | CASSPRTSGQETQYF
13 | TRBJ2-7 | TRBV18 | CASSPRATAEQYF
17 | TRBJ2-7 | TRBV19 | CATGRVEGVRIGYEQYF
15 | TRBJ2-2 | TRBV5-1 | CASSFASGNTGELFF
15 | TRBJ2-7 | TRBV11-2 | CASSLDTRTIYEQYF
16 | TRBJ2-7 | TRBV7-8 | CASSSPPGQGTYEQYF
15 | TRBJ2-1 | TRBV28 | CASSLTYRGKDEQFF
13 | TRBJ2-1 | TRBV2 | CASSVFINNEQFF
12 | TRBJ2-7 | TRBV7-2 | CASSLIGYEQYF
16 | TRBJ1-4 | TRBV28 | CASSLRQGGSNEKLFF
14 | TRBJ2-5 | TRBV5-1 | CASSWGQPQETQYF
16 | TRBJ2-7 | TRBV7-2 | CASSPPGDRASYEQYF
16 | TRBJ2-5 | TRBV7-9 | CASSLAEDRDQETQYF
16 | TRBJ2-7 | TRBV4-2 | CASSHERTSGPYEQYF
14 | TRBJ2-4 | TRBV6-6 | CASTKQGPGDIQYF
17 | TRBJ1-5 | TRBV5-1 | CASSLRDRRLSNQPQHF
14 | TRBJ1-1 | TRBV5-1 | CASSFRGLGTEAFF
15 | TRBJ1-5 | TRBV5-5 | CASSWGRISNQPQHF
16 | TRBJ2-7 | TRBV7-3 | CASSLTLAGGPYEQYF
14 | TRBJ1-2 | TRBV2 | CASSEAPGLRGYTF
15 | TRBJ1-2 | TRBV28 | CASSPGTVGNYGYTF
15 | TRBJ1-3 | TRBV11-2 | CASSLGRGSGNTIYF